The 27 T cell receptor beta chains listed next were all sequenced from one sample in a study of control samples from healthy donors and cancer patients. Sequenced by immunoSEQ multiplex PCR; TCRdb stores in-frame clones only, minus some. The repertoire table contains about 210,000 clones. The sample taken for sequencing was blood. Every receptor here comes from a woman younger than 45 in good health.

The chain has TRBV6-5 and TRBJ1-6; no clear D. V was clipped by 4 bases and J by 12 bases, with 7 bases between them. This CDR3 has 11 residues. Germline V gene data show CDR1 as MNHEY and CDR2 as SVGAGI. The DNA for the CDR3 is TGTGCCAGCAGTTCCGGAGGACCCCTCCACTTT. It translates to CASSSGGPLHF.

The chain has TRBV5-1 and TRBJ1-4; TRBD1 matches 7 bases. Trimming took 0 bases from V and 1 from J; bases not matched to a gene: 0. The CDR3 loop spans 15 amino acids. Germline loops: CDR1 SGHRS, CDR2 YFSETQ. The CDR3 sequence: CASSLGDRTNEKLFF. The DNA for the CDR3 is TGCGCCAGCAGCTTGGGGGACAGAACTAATGAAAAACTGTTTTTT.

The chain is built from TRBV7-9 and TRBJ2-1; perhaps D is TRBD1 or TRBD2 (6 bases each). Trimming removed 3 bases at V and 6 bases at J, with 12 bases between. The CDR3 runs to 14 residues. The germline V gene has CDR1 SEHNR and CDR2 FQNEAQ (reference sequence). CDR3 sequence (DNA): TGTGCCAGCAGCTTCTCGGGGGCCGGCAATGAGCAGTTCTTC. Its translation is CASSFSGAGNEQFF.

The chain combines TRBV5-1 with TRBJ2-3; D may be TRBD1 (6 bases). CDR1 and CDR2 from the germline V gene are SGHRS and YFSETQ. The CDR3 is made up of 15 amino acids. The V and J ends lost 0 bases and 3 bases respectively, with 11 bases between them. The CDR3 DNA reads TGCGCCAGCAGCTTGGCAGGTAGGGGGACAGATACGCAGTATTTT. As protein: CASSLAGRGTDTQYF. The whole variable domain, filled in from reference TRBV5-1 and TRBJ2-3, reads KAGVTQTPRYLIKTRGQQVTLSCSPISGHRSVSWYQQTPGQGLQFLFEYFSETQRNKGNFPGRFSGRQFSNSRSEMNVSTLELGDSALYLCASSLAGRGTDTQYFGPGTRLTVL.

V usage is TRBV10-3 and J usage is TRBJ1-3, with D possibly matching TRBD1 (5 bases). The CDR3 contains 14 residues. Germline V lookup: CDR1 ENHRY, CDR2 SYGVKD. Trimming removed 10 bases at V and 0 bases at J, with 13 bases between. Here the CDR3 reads CAKREDISGNTIYF. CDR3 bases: TGTGCCAAAAGAGAGGACATCTCTGGAAACACCATATATTTT.

CDR3 amino acids: CASSSVPKNSPLHF. For the CDR3, the DNA is TGTGCCAGCAGTAGCGTACCTAAAAATTCACCCCTCCACTTT. The chain combines TRBV6-2 or TRBV6-3 with TRBJ1-6; D is ambiguous. Trimming removed 5 bases at V and 7 bases at J, with 12 bases between. In germline, CDR1 is MNHEY, CDR2 SVGEGT. The CDR3 consists of 14 residues.

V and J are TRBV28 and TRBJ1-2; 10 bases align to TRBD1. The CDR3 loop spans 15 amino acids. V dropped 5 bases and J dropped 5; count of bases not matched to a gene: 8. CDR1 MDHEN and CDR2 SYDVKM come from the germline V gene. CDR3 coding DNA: TGTGCCAGCAGTCTAAACCCGGGACAGGGGTATGGCTACACCTTC. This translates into CASSLNPGQGYGYTF.

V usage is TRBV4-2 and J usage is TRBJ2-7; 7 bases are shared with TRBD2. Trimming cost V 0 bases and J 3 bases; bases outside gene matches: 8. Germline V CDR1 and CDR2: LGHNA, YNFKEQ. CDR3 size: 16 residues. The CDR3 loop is CASSQDPLGEGYEQYF. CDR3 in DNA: TGTGCCAGCAGCCAAGATCCCCTGGGGGAGGGCTACGAGCAGTACTTC.

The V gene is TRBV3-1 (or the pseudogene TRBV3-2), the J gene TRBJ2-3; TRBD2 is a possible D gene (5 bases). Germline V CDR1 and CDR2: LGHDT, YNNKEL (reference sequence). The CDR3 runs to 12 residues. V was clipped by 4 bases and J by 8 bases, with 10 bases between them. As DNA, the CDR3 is TGTGCCAGCAGCCTAACTGAGGGTACGCAGTATTTT. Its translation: CASSLTEGTQYF.

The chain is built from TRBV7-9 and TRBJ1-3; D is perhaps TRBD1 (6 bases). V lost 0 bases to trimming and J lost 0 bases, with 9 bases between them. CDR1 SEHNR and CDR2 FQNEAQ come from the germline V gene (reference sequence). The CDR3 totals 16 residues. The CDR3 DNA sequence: TGTGCCAGCAGCTTAGCGAAGGGGGTCTCTGGAAACACCATATATTTT. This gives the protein CASSLAKGVSGNTIYF.

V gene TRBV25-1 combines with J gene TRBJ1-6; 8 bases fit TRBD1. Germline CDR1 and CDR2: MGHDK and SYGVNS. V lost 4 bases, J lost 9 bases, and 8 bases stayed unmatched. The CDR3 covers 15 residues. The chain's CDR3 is CASSAHRGEVSPLHF. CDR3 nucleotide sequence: TGTGCCAGCAGTGCCCACAGGGGGGAAGTTTCACCCCTCCACTTT.

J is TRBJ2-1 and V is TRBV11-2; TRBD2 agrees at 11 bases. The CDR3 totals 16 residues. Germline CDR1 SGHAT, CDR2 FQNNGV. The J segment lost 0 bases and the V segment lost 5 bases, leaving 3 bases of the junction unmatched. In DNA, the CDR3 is TGTGCCAGCAGCCTGACTAGCGGGGCCTCCTACAATGAGCAGTTCTTC. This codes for CASSLTSGASYNEQFF.

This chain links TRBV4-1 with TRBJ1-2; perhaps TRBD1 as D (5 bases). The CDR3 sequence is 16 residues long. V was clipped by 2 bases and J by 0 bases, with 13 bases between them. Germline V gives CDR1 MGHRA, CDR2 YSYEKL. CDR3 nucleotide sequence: TGCGCCAGCAGCCAACCTCGGAGGGGATCTAACTATGGCTACACCTTC. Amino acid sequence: CASSQPRRGSNYGYTF.

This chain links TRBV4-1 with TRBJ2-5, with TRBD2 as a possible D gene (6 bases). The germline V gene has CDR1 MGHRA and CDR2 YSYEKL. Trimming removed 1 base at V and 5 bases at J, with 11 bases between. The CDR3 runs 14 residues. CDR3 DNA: TGCGCCAGCAGCCAAGTCGCGGGGTTCGAGACCCAGTACTTC. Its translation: CASSQVAGFETQYF.

CDR3 protein: CASSVDGLRDYGYTF. CDR3 coding DNA: TGTGCCAGCAGCGTAGATGGGTTGAGGGACTATGGCTACACCTTC. The chain has TRBV9 and TRBJ1-2; D remains ambiguous. Germline V gives CDR1 SGDLS, CDR2 YYNGEE. V lost 0 bases to trimming and J lost 3 bases, with 12 bases between them. This CDR3 has 15 amino acids.

CDR3 bases: TGTGCCGCATCCGGAGGGGGGGGCAATCAGCCCCAGCATTTT. This sequence encodes CAASGGGGNQPQHF. The V gene is TRBV10-3, the J gene TRBJ1-5; tentative D call: TRBD1 (6 bases). V dropped 11 bases and J dropped 2 bases, with 16 bases sitting between them. CDR3 length: 14 amino acids. The germline gives CDR1 ENHRY, CDR2 SYGVKD.

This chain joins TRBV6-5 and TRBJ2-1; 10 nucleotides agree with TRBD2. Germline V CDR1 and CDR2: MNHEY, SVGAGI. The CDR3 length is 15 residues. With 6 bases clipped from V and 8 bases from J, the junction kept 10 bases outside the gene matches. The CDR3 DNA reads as TGTGCCAGCAGCCGTCTAGCGGGGGAGTTCGATGAGCAGTTCTTC. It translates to CASSRLAGEFDEQFF.

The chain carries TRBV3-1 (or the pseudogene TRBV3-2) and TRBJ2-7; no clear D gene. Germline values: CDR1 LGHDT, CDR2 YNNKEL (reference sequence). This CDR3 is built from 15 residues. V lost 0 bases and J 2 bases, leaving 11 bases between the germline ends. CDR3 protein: CASSQDFTTTYEQYF. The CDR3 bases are TGTGCCAGCAGCCAAGATTTTACTACTACCTACGAGCAGTACTTC.

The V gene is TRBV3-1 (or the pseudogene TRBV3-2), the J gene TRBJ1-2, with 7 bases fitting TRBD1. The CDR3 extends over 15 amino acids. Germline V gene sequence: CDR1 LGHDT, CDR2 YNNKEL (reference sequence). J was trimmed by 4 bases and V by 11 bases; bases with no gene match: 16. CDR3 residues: CAATRRDSEGYGYTF. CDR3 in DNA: TGTGCCGCAACGCGCCGGGACAGCGAGGGCTATGGCTACACCTTC.

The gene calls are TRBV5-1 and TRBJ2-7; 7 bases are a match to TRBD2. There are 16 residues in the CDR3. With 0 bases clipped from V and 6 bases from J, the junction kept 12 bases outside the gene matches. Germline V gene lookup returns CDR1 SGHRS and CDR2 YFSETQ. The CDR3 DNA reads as TGCGCCAGCAGCTTGGGTACCGGGACTACCTGGGGCGAGCAGTACTTC. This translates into CASSLGTGTTWGEQYF.

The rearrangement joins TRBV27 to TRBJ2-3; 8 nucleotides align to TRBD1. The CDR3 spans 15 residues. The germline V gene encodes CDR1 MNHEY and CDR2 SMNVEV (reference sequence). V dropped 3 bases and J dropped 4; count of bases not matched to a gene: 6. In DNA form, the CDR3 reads TGTGCCAGCAGTTTTAGGCAGGGGGCCTCAGATACGCAGTATTTT. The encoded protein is CASSFRQGASDTQYF.

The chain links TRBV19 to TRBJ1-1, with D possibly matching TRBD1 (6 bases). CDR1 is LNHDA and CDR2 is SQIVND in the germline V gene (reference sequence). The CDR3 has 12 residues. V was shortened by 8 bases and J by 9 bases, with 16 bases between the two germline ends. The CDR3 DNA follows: TGTGCCAGTCTAGGGGGACCGGACAAAGCTTTCTTT. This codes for CASLGGPDKAFF.

CDR3 sequence: CASSLTREMSRYYGYTF. The CDR3 coding sequence is TGTGCCAGCAGTTTAACACGGGAAATGTCGCGATACTATGGCTACACCTTC. The gene calls are TRBV27 and TRBJ1-2; D ambiguous. Germline values: CDR1 MNHEY, CDR2 SMNVEV (reference sequence). The CDR3 loop spans 17 amino acids. V was clipped by 2 bases and J by 3 bases, with 19 bases between them.

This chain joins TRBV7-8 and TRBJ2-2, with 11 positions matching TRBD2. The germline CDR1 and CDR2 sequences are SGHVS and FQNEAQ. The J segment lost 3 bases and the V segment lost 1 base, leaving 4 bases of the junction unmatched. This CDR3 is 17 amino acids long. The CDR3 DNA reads TGTGCCAGCAGCTTAGGATCTAGCGGGGGGTACACCGGGGAGCTGTTTTTT. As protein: CASSLGSSGGYTGELFF.

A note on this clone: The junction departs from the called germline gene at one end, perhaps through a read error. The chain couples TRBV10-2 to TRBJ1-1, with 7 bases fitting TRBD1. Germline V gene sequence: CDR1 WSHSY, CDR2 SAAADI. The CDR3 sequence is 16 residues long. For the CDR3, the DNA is TGCGCCAGCAGTGGACCTCAGGGGGGGGTGAACACTGAGGCTTTCTTT. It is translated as CASSGPQGGVNTEAFF.

Written as DNA, the CDR3 is TGTGCCAGCAGCTTCTCTGGAAACACCATATATTTT. Residues: CASSFSGNTIYF. V and J are TRBV7-2 and TRBJ1-3; D gene uncertain. The V and J ends lost 3 bases and 0 bases respectively, with 0 bases between them. CDR3 length: 12 amino acids. Germline CDR1 and CDR2: SGHTA and FQGNSA.

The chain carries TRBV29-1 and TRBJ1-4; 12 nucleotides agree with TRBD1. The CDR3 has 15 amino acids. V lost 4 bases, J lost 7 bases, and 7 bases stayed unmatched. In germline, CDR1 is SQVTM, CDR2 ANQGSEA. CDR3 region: CSVVGTGGVGEKLFF. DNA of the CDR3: TGCAGCGTTGTGGGGACAGGGGGCGTAGGTGAAAAACTGTTTTTT.